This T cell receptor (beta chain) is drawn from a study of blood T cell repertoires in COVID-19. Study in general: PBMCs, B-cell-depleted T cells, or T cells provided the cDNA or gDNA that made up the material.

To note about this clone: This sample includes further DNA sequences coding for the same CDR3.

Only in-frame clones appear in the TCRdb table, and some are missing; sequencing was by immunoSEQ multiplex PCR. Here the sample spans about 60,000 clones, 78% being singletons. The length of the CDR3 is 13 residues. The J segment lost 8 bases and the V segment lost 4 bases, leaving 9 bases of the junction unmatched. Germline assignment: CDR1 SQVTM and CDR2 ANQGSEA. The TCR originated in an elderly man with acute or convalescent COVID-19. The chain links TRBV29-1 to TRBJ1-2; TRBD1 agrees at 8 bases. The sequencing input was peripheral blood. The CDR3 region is CSVVGQGAWGYTF. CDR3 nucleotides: TGCAGCGTTGTGGGCCAGGGGGCGTGGGGCTACACCTTC.